This T cell receptor beta chain was recorded in a study of circulating and synovial CD4+ cells in juvenile arthritis. Findings and limits, study-wide: Circulating pathogenic-like and bulk T cells looked alike by Vbeta family usage. Bulk blood CD4 repertoires were more diverse than these. Bulk blood CD4 samples held at least an order of magnitude more or fewer genomes than CPL. Compared with bulk blood, circulating pathogenic-like lymphocytes shared substantially more CDR3 sequences with synovial T cells.

CDR1 and CDR2 (germline): SQVTM, ANQGSEA. The CDR3 loop spans 13 amino acids. The V gene end was trimmed by 5 bases and the J gene end by 5 bases; junction bases not matched to a gene: 6. Concerning this clone itself: The target antigen is unknown.

Produced via immunoSEQ multiplex PCR; TCRdb's table is partial and in-frame only. The sample contains about 30,000 clones, around 93% of which appear only once. The sequenced sample consisted of CD4+ T cells from blood. The TCR sequence derives from a human donor with juvenile idiopathic arthritis. The V call is TRBV29-1, the J call TRBJ2-5; 9 bases agree with TRBD1. CDR3 bases: TGCAGCGTTAGGGACAGGGACTGGGAGACCCAGTACTTC. It yields the protein CSVRDRDWETQYF.